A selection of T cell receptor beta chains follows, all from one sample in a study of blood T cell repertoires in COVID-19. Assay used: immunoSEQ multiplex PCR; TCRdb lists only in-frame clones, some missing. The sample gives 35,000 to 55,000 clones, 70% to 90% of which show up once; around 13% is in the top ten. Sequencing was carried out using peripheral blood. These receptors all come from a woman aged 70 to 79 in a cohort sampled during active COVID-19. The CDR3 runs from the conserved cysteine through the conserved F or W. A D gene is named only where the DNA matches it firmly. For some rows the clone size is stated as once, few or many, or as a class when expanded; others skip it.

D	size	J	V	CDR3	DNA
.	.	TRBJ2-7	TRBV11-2	CASSAYRAALYEQYF	TGTGCCAGCAGCGCGTACAGGGCAGCCCTCTACGAGCAGTACTTC
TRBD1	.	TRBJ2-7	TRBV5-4	CASSGQGANEQYF	TGTGCCAGCAGTGGACAGGGGGCGAACGAGCAGTACTTC
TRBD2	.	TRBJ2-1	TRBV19	CASSIDSSGRVYEQFF	TGTGCCAGTAGTATAGATTCCAGCGGGAGAGTATATGAGCAGTTCTTC
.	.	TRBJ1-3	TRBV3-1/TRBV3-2	CASSQARRNTIYF	TGTGCCAGCAGCCAAGCTAGGAGGAACACCATATATTTT
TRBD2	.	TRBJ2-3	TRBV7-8	CASSLFGAGGDTQYF	TGTGCCAGCAGCTTATTCGGAGCGGGAGGGGATACGCAGTATTTT
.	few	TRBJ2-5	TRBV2	CASSGLLQETQYF	TGTGCCAGCAGTGGACTACTGCAAGAGACCCAGTACTTC
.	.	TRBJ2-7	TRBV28	CATTRQAGGYEQYF	TGTGCCACCACTCGACAGGCGGGTGGGTACGAGCAGTACTTC
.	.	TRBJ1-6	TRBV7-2	CASSSRGTTNSPLHF	TGTGCCAGCAGCTCGCGAGGGACAACCAATTCACCCCTCCACTTT
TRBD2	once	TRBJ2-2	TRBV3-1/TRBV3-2	CASSPGGTGELFF	TGTGCCAGCAGCCCGGGGGGGACCGGGGAGCTGTTTTTT
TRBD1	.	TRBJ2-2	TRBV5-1	CASSLFGGQEISGELFF	TGCGCCAGCAGCTTGTTCGGCGGACAGGAGATATCCGGGGAGCTGTTTTTT
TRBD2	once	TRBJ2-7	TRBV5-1	CASSLAGGSITYEQYF	TGCGCCAGCAGCTTGGCCGGCGGGAGCATTACCTACGAGCAGTACTTC
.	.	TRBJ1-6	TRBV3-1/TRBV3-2	CASSPGTIGYGSPLHF	TGTGCCAGCAGCCCCGGGACTATAGGATATGGTTCACCCCTCCACTTT
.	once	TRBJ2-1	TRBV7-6	CASSLYPAVPDEQFF	TGTGCCAGCAGCTTATATCCGGCGGTTCCTGATGAGCAGTTCTTC
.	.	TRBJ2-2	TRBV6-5	CASSRWGANTGELFF	TGTGCCAGCAGCAGGTGGGGGGCGAACACCGGGGAGCTGTTTTTT
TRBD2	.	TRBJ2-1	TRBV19	CASSNGLADTHEQFF	TGTGCCAGTAGTAACGGACTAGCGGATACACATGAGCAGTTCTTC
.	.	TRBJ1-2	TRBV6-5	CASSYSPRSGNYGYTF	TGTGCCAGCAGTTACTCTCCCCGATCCGGTAACTATGGCTACACCTTC
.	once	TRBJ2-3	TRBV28	CASIKGLSDTQYF	TGTGCCAGCATCAAGGGGTTGTCAGATACGCAGTATTTT
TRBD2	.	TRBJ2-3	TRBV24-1	CATRREVTDTQYF	TGTGCCACCAGGCGGGAGGTCACAGATACGCAGTATTTT
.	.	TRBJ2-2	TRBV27	CASSLLRGANTGELFF	TGTGCCAGCAGTTTACTGCGGGGTGCGAACACCGGGGAGCTGTTTTTT